This passage covers 30 T cell receptor beta chains from one sample sequenced in a study of blood T cell repertoires in COVID-19. Measured with immunoSEQ multiplex PCR; TCRdb has only the in-frame clones, and not every one. The data show some 86,000 clones, with about 84% seen just once and around 13% held by the top ten. Sequenced sample: peripheral blood. These receptors came from an older woman with acute or convalescent COVID-19.

The rearrangement uses TRBV7-2 and TRBJ1-5; 7 nucleotides line up with TRBD1. The V gene end was trimmed by 5 bases and the J gene end by 5 bases; junction bases not matched to a gene: 6. The CDR3 has 14 amino acids. Germline loops: CDR1 SGHTA, CDR2 FQGNSA. The chain's CDR3 is CASSTRQGDQPQHF. CDR3 bases: TGTGCCAGCAGCACCCGACAGGGAGATCAGCCCCAGCATTTT. Full variable domain (remainder filled in from reference TRBV7-2 and TRBJ1-5): GAGVSQSPSNKVTEKGKDVELRCDPISGHTALYWYRQSLGQGLEFLIYFQGNSAPDKSGLPSDRFSAERTGGSVSTLTIQRTQQEDSAVYLCASSTRQGDQPQHFGDGTRLSIL.

This CDR3 is CASSDSTTSVNEQFF. The CDR3 region has the DNA TGTGCCAGCAGTGACTCTACGACTAGCGTCAATGAGCAGTTCTTC. V is TRBV6-4 and J is TRBJ2-1; 8 bases line up with TRBD2. V trimming: 0 bases; J trimming: 6 bases; junction bases outside the gene matches: 4. The germline V gene has CDR1 MRHNA and CDR2 SNTAGT. The CDR3 totals 15 residues.

The chain joins TRBV6-2 or TRBV6-3 to TRBJ1-6; weak D call: TRBD1 (5 bases). CDR1 is MNHEY and CDR2 is SVGEGT in the germline V gene. The V gene lost 2 bases and the J gene lost 5 bases, with 13 bases spanning the gap. There are 16 residues in the CDR3. The CDR3 DNA follows: TGTGCCAGCAGTTACCCCCCGCGCAGGGATAATTCACCCCTCCACTTT. This gives the protein CASSYPPRRDNSPLHF.

The chain couples TRBV27 to TRBJ2-3; 12 bases align to TRBD2. The germline V gene has CDR1 MNHEY and CDR2 SMNVEV (reference sequence). Losses at the gene ends were 7 bases for V and 2 bases for J; bases not matched to a gene: 7. CDR3 size: 16 residues. The CDR3 reads CASTRRLAGVTDTQYF. In DNA, the CDR3 is TGTGCCAGCACCCGTCGACTAGCGGGAGTCACAGATACGCAGTATTTT.

The rearrangement joins TRBV9 to TRBJ2-3; 8 bases are a match to TRBD2. The CDR3 is 17 residues long. Germline V lookup: CDR1 SGDLS, CDR2 YYNGEE. V was clipped by 0 bases and J by 5 bases; unmatched bases: 11. CDR3 loop: CASSVAGGIGYRDTQYF. CDR3 DNA: TGTGCCAGCAGCGTAGCGGGAGGGATCGGTTATCGAGATACGCAGTATTTT. The complete variable domain, with remaining parts taken from reference TRBV9 and TRBJ2-3, reads DSGVTQTPKHLITATGQRVTLRCSPRSGDLSVYWYQQSLDQGLQFLIQYYNGEERAKGNILERFSAQQFPDLHSELNLSSLELGDSALYFCASSVAGGIGYRDTQYFGPGTRLTVL.

The rearrangement joins TRBV3-1 (or the pseudogene TRBV3-2) to TRBJ1-1, with TRBD1 identical over 8 bases. The CDR3 has 12 amino acids. J gave up 11 bases and V 4 bases, and 6 bases lay outside the gene matches. Germline lookup yields CDR1 LGHDT and CDR2 YNNKEL (reference sequence). The CDR3 DNA reads TGTGCCAGCAGCCGCCGGACAGGGCGTGCTTTCTTT. It codes for CASSRRTGRAFF.

This clone was counted at least ten times. This chain uses TRBV7-9 with TRBJ2-3; D is undetermined. Germline CDR1 reads SEHNR; CDR2 reads FQNEAQ (reference sequence). Trimming cost V 3 bases and J 2 bases, with 3 bases left between them. This CDR3 comprises 12 residues. The CDR3 coding sequence is TGTGCCAGCAGCTTTCACACAGATACGCAGTATTTT. Encoded protein: CASSFHTDTQYF.

The CDR3 region has the DNA TGCGCCAGCAGCGCCTCTAGCGGGGGGGCCGCAGATACGCAGTATTTT. Protein product: CASSASSGGAADTQYF. The chain combines TRBV5-1 with TRBJ2-3; 12 nucleotides match TRBD2. Germline lookup yields CDR1 SGHRS and CDR2 YFSETQ. The CDR3 covers 16 residues. The junction had 7 bases not matched to a gene; V was cut back by 4 bases and J by 4 bases.

The CDR3: CASRQLAGGYYEQYV. The CDR3 DNA is TGTGCCAGCAGGCAACTAGCGGGGGGGTACTACGAGCAGTACGTC. The chain links TRBV6-5 to TRBJ2-7; TRBD2 matches 13 bases. V gave up 6 bases and J gave up 3 bases; unmatched junction bases: 5. The CDR3 is 15 amino acids. The germline CDR1 and CDR2 sequences are MNHEY and SVGAGI.

The chain uses TRBV9 and TRBJ1-4; D gene uncertain. V lost 1 base, J lost 1 base, and 8 bases lay in between. Looked up from germline, CDR1 is SGDLS and CDR2 is YYNGEE. The CDR3 runs to 15 residues. CDR3 in DNA: TGTGCCAGCAGCGTAACAGAGGGAACTAATGAAAAACTGTTTTTT. Its protein product is CASSVTEGTNEKLFF.

The V call is TRBV6-2 or TRBV6-3, the J call TRBJ2-3; D gene uncertain. V gave up 4 bases and J gave up 5 bases, with 13 bases separating them. CDR1 is MNHEY and CDR2 is SVGEGT in the germline V gene. The CDR3 is 14 residues long. The CDR3 DNA sequence: TGTGCCAGCAGTTTAGAAATAGCTGGAGATACGCAGTATTTT. As protein: CASSLEIAGDTQYF.

This chain joins TRBV18 and TRBJ1-2; D is possibly TRBD1 (5 bases). Between the trimmed V and J ends, which lost 3 bases and 4 bases, there was a span of 15 bases. Germline V gives CDR1 KGHSH, CDR2 LQKENI. The CDR3 covers 15 residues. CDR3 residues: CASSPHPRGGYGYTF. CDR3 DNA sequence: TGTGCCAGCTCACCTCACCCGCGGGGCGGCTATGGCTACACCTTC. Filled out from reference TRBV18 and TRBJ1-2, the complete variable domain reads NAGVMQNPRHLVRRRGQEARLRCSPMKGHSHVYWYRQLPEEGLKFMVYLQKENIIDESGMPKERFSAEFPKEGPSILRIQQVVRGDSAAYFCASSPHPRGGYGYTFGSGTRLTVV.

The chain carries TRBV24-1 and TRBJ1-5; D is perhaps TRBD1 (5 bases). CDR3 length: 16 residues. With 5 bases removed from V and 7 bases from J, the gap between germline ends came to 20 bases. CDR1 is KGHDR, CDR2 SFDVKD, per germline. The CDR3 protein is CATSAQGEGIEQPQHF. DNA of the CDR3: TGTGCCACCAGTGCCCAAGGGGAGGGGATTGAGCAGCCCCAGCATTTT.

The chain employs TRBV9 and TRBJ2-1; D gene uncertain. From germline, CDR1 is SGDLS and CDR2 YYNGEE. This CDR3 contains 13 residues. Trimming stripped 3 bases from V and 3 bases from J, with 7 bases between. The CDR3 protein is CASSATIYNEQFF. The DNA for the CDR3 is TGTGCCAGCAGCGCCACTATCTACAATGAGCAGTTCTTC.

This clone came up once. The CDR3 sequence: CASSHGQNLEQYV. In nucleotides, the CDR3 is TGTGCCAGCTCACACGGACAGAACCTAGAGCAGTACGTC. This chain uses TRBV18 with TRBJ2-7; D might be TRBD1 (6 bases). V lost 4 bases to trimming and J lost 7 bases, with 14 bases between them. The germline V gene encodes CDR1 KGHSH and CDR2 LQKENI. This CDR3 is 13 amino acids long.

V usage is TRBV9 and J usage is TRBJ2-5; 8 bases agree with TRBD1. Unmatched junction bases numbered 11, after V lost 3 bases and J lost 4 bases. From germline, CDR1 is SGDLS and CDR2 YYNGEE. The CDR3 runs 16 residues. The CDR3 coding sequence is TGTGCCAGCAGCGCGACAGGGGAGCTCGGAGGAGAGACCCAGTACTTC. This encodes CASSATGELGGETQYF.

The chain carries TRBV19 and TRBJ1-1; 8 nucleotides align to TRBD1. The CDR3 length is 16 residues. Germline V CDR1 and CDR2: LNHDA, SQIVND (reference sequence). V shed 2 bases, J shed 2 bases, and the junction held 7 bases outside the gene matches. The CDR3 nucleotides are TGTGCCAGTAGTATAAGGGGGGACAGGCGTAACACTGAAGCTTTCTTT. Its protein is CASSIRGDRRNTEAFF.

This chain links TRBV3-1 (or the pseudogene TRBV3-2) with TRBJ2-3, with 12 positions matching TRBD2. Germline V gene sequence: CDR1 LGHDT, CDR2 YNNKEL (reference sequence). CDR3 length equals 17 residues. V was clipped by 4 bases and J by 7 bases; unmatched bases: 12. DNA of the CDR3: TGTGCCAGCAGCCGTAGGGCTGGACTAGCGGGAATGAATACGCAGTATTTT. Translation gives CASSRRAGLAGMNTQYF.

The chain has TRBV5-6 and TRBJ1-1; the match to TRBD1 covers 7 bases. V trimming: 2 bases; J trimming: 5 bases; junction bases outside the gene matches: 6. This CDR3 is 14 amino acids long. The V gene's germline CDR1 is SGHDT and CDR2 YYEEEE. As DNA, the CDR3 is TGTGCCAGCAGCTTTATGACAGGGTGGACTGAAGCTTTCTTT. This sequence encodes CASSFMTGWTEAFF.

The chain joins TRBV19 to TRBJ2-5, with D maybe TRBD1 (6 bases). The CDR3 spans 13 residues. V was shortened by 3 bases and J by 3 bases, with 8 bases between the two germline ends. The germline V gene has CDR1 LNHDA and CDR2 SQIVND (reference sequence). CDR3 protein: CASSMGAEETQYF. The CDR3 DNA reads as TGTGCCAGTAGTATGGGGGCGGAAGAGACCCAGTACTTC.

The chain couples TRBV11-3 to TRBJ2-2, with D tentatively TRBD1 (6 bases). The V end lost 5 bases, the J end lost 4 bases, and 11 bases lay between the germline ends. The CDR3 extends over 14 amino acids. Per the germline V gene, CDR1 is SGHNT and CDR2 is YENEEA. CDR3 sequence: CASSRQVTTGELFF. CDR3 bases: TGTGCCAGCAGCCGACAGGTCACCACCGGGGAGCTGTTTTTT.

This clone was detected once. The rearrangement joins TRBV4-1 to TRBJ2-2, with D possibly matching TRBD1 (6 bases). CDR3 length equals 16 residues. V lost 4 bases and J 7 bases, leaving 19 bases between the germline ends. Germline loops: CDR1 MGHRA, CDR2 YSYEKL. Here the CDR3 reads CASSPSLWTALGELFF. CDR3 DNA: TGCGCCAGCAGCCCTTCCCTTTGGACAGCACTCGGGGAGCTGTTTTTT.

The chain uses TRBV27 and TRBJ1-5, with 9 bases fitting TRBD1. The CDR3 spans 14 residues. J lost 3 bases, V lost 8 bases, and 5 bases had no gene match. Germline values: CDR1 MNHEY, CDR2 SMNVEV (reference sequence). DNA for the CDR3: TGTGCCAGCTGCAGGACAGGGGTCAATCAGCCCCAGCATTTT. Translated: CASCRTGVNQPQHF.

V gene TRBV28 combines with J gene TRBJ1-2, with D maybe TRBD1 (5 bases). Trimming removed 4 bases from V and 8 bases from J, with 14 bases in between. The germline V gene has CDR1 MDHEN and CDR2 SYDVKM. The length of the CDR3 is 13 residues. Here the CDR3 DNA reads TGTGCCAGCAGTTCTTTTGACAGATACGGCTACACCTTC. It yields the protein CASSSFDRYGYTF.

The gene calls are TRBV5-1 and TRBJ1-2; D is unclear. The germline CDR1 and CDR2 sequences are SGHRS and YFSETQ. The CDR3 loop spans 13 amino acids. V shed 5 bases and J shed 5 bases, with 13 bases lying between them. The CDR3 sequence: CASSINNDYGYTF. CDR3 coding DNA: TGCGCCAGCAGTATCAACAACGATTATGGCTACACCTTC.

V is TRBV9 and J is TRBJ1-6; D is unresolved. The germline V gene encodes CDR1 SGDLS and CDR2 YYNGEE. The CDR3 spans 13 residues. V was cut by 4 bases and J by 10 bases, with 12 bases left in between. The CDR3 DNA follows: TGTGCCAGCAGCCTCCGAAGGGAGTCACCCCTCCACTTT. Protein sequence: CASSLRRESPLHF. The whole variable domain, remainder taken from reference TRBV9 and TRBJ1-6, is DSGVTQTPKHLITATGQRVTLRCSPRSGDLSVYWYQQSLDQGLQFLIQYYNGEERAKGNILERFSAQQFPDLHSELNLSSLELGDSALYFCASSLRRESPLHFGNGTRLTVT.

The chain's CDR3 is CASSAGGGAYEKLFF. The CDR3 nucleotides are TGTGCCAGCAGCGCCGGAGGGGGGGCCTATGAAAAACTGTTTTTT. The J gene is TRBJ1-4, the V gene TRBV9; D is perhaps TRBD1 (6 bases). CDR1 and CDR2 (germline): SGDLS, YYNGEE. The CDR3 is 15 residues long. V lost 3 bases and J 6 bases, leaving 15 bases between the germline ends.

The J gene is TRBJ2-1, the V gene TRBV6-1; D perhaps matches TRBD2 (5 bases). Germline assignment: CDR1 MNHNS and CDR2 SASEGT. Trimming left V 2 bases short and J 8 bases short, with 13 bases between. CDR3 length: 14 amino acids. The CDR3: CASSEITIGDEQFF. The CDR3 nucleotides are TGTGCCAGCAGTGAAATAACCATCGGGGATGAGCAGTTCTTC.

This chain joins TRBV6-5 and TRBJ1-2, with 12 bases fitting TRBD1. This CDR3 contains 15 residues. With 8 bases clipped from V and 4 bases from J, the junction kept 8 bases outside the gene matches. CDR1 is MNHEY and CDR2 is SVGAGI in the germline V gene. The DNA for the CDR3 is TGTGCCAGCGGGAGGGACAGGGGGCAGGGCTATGGCTACACCTTC. It codes for CASGRDRGQGYGYTF.

The chain links TRBV5-1 to TRBJ2-1, with 8 bases fitting TRBD1. CDR3 length: 14 residues. Unmatched junction bases numbered 5, after V lost 0 bases and J lost 9 bases. The germline V gene encodes CDR1 SGHRS and CDR2 YFSETQ. The CDR3 DNA sequence: TGCGCCAGCAGCTTGGACAGGGGGTGGTCTGAGCAGTTCTTC. Translation: CASSLDRGWSEQFF.